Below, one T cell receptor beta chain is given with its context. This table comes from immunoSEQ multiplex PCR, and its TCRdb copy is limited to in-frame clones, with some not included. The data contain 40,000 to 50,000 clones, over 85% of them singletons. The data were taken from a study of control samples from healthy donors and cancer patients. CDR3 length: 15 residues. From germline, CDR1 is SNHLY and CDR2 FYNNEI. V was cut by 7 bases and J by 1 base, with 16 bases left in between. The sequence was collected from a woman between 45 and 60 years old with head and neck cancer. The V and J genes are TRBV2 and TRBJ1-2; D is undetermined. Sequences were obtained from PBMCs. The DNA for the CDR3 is TGTGCCAGCACCCAGAGGAGGGAGGTTAACTATGGCTACACCTTC. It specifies CASTQRREVNYGYTF.